This note documents a single T cell receptor (beta chain) sequence. Its antigen is unidentified. The record originates from a study of shared clonotypes between healthy human individuals. Naive CD8 cells lacked CD45RO and underwent positive selection for CCR7, leaving out terminally differentiated effector memory CD45RA+ cells. Adults of Caucasian background living in Nashville, Tennessee made up all donors. Germline V gene sequence: CDR1 LNHDA, CDR2 SQIVND (reference sequence). Trimming at V came to 7 bases and at J to 8 bases, leaving 5 bases not matched to a gene. This CDR3 comprises 14 residues. Findings and caveats of the study: Represented diversity, genetic and exposure-history alike, was limited by few donors.

It was at deep level that the assay was run. Here immunoSEQ multiplex PCR was the method, and the copy in TCRdb shows in-frame clones only, minus some. This sample carries millions of clones, approximately 94% of them seen once, and the ten largest clones take over 1.5%. The sample consisted of naive CD8+ T cells from PBMCs. This receptor was identified in a man younger than 30 in good health. Some clones in this sample may be carry-over from other donors' samples. V usage is TRBV19 and J usage is TRBJ2-1; 13 nucleotides agree with TRBD2. CDR3 nucleotide sequence: TGTGCCAGTAAGTGGACTAGCGGGAGTGATGAGCAGTTCTTC. This translates into CASKWTSGSDEQFF.